In its sample, the clone carrying this T cell receptor beta chain was seen once. This specimen comes from a study of cytomegalovirus exposure and HLA in healthy donors. Researchers ran the PCR with 60 Vbeta and 13 Jbeta primers. TCRdb's copy holds only in-frame clones and misses some; the assay was immunoSEQ multiplex PCR. The sample yields over 150,000 clones, around 80% seen once. This TCR was sampled from a woman aged 55-69 years in good health and CMV-seropositive. Sample: PBMCs.

The CDR3 spells CAAQEGGGPPDTQYF. CDR3 DNA sequence: TGTGCCGCACAAGAGGGAGGGGGGCCGCCAGATACGCAGTATTTT. J is TRBJ2-3 and V is TRBV28; the D gene is possibly TRBD2 (7 bases). Trimming removed 11 bases at V and 4 bases at J, with 22 bases between. Germline CDR1 MDHEN, CDR2 SYDVKM. The CDR3 runs 15 residues.